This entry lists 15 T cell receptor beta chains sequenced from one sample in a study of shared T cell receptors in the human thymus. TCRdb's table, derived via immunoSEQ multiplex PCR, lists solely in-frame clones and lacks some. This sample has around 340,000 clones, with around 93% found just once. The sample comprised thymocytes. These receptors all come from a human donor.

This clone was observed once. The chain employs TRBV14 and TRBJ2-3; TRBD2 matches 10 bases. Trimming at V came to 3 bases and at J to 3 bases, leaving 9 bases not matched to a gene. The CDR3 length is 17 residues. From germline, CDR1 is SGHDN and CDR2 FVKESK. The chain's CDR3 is CASSHKAGGPRTDTQYF. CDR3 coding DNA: TGTGCCAGCAGCCACAAAGCGGGAGGGCCGAGAACAGATACGCAGTATTTT.

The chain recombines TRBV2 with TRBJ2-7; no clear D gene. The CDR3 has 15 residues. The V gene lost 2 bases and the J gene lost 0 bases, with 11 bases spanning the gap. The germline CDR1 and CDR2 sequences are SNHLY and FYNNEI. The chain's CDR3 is CASSESRRISYEQYF. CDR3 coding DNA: TGTGCCAGCAGTGAATCGCGTCGGATCTCCTACGAGCAGTACTTC.

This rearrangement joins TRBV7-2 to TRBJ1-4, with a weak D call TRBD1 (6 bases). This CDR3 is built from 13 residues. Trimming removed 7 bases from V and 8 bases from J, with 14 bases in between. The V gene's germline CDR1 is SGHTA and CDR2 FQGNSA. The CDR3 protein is CASIRGAGEKLFF. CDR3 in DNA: TGTGCCAGCATCCGGGGGGCGGGAGAAAAACTGTTTTTT.

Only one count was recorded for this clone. CDR3 nucleotides: TGCAGCGTGAAAACGGGGAGAAGGTACAATGAGCAGTTCTTC. Protein product: CSVKTGRRYNEQFF. The chain is built from TRBV29-1 and TRBJ2-1; TRBD2 might be the D (5 bases). The ends were cut back, 6 bases at V and 4 bases at J, with 16 bases in the middle. Germline-derived CDR1 and CDR2 are SQVTM and ANQGSEA. CDR3 length equals 14 residues.

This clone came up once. CDR3 in amino acids: CASSVTGTGDSGELFF. Written as DNA, the CDR3 is TGTGCCAGCAGCGTCACCGGGACAGGGGATTCCGGGGAGCTGTTTTTT. This sequence joins TRBV9 and TRBJ2-2, with 10 nucleotides matching TRBD1. The CDR3 is made up of 16 amino acids. V shed 2 bases and J 6 bases; nucleotides not matched to a gene: 7. The germline gives CDR1 SGDLS, CDR2 YYNGEE.

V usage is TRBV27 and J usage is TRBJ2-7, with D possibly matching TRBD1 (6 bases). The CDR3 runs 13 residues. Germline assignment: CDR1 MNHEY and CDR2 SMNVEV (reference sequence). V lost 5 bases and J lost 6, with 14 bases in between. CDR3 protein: CASSIRQACEQYF. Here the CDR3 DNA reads TGTGCCAGCAGTATACGACAGGCCTGCGAGCAGTACTTC.

The CDR3 here is CASGPTGTGHYNEQFF. CDR3 DNA: TGTGCTAGTGGTCCTACCGGGACAGGGCACTACAATGAGCAGTTCTTC. The chain couples TRBV12-5 to TRBJ2-1, with TRBD1 identical over 9 bases. V shed 5 bases, J shed 3 bases, and the junction held 8 bases outside the gene matches. In germline, CDR1 is LGHNT, CDR2 FRNRAP. The CDR3 totals 16 residues.

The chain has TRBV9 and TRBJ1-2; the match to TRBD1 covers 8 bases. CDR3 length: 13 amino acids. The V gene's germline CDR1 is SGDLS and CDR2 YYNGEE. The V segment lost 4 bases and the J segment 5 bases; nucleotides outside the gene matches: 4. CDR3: CASSPRTGYGYTF. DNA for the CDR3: TGTGCCAGCAGCCCACGGACAGGGTATGGCTACACCTTC.

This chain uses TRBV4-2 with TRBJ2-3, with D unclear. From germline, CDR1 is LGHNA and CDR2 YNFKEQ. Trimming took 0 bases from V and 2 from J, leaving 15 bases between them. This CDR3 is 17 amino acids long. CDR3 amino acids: CASSQDRSVISTDTQYF. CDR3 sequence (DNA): TGTGCCAGCAGCCAAGACAGAAGCGTAATATCCACAGATACGCAGTATTTT.

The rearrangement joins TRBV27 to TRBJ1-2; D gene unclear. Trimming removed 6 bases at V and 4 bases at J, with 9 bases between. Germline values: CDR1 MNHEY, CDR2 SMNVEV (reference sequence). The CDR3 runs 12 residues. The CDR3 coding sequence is TGTGCCAGCAGCCCGGGGTCCTATGGCTACACCTTC. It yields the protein CASSPGSYGYTF.

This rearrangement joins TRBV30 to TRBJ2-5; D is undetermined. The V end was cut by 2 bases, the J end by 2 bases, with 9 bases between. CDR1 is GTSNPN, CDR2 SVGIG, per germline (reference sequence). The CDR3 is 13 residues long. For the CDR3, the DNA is TGTGCCTGGAGTCCAACGTCTCAAGAGACCCAGTACTTC. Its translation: CAWSPTSQETQYF.

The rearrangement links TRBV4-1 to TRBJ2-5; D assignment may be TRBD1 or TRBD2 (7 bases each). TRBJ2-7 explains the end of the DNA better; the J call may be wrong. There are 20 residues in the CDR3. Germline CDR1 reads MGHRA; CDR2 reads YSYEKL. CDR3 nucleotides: TGCGCCAGCAGCCAAAGAAGGGGGGGAAGGGGGCCGGTTAGCTCCTACGAGCAGTACTTC. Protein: CASSQRRGGRGPVSSYEQYF.

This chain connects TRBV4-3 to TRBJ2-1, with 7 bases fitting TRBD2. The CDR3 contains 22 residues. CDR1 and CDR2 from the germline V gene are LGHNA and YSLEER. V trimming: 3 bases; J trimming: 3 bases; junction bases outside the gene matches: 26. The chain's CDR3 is CASSHEIPPSGGPFGRYNEQFF. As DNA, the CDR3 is TGCGCCAGCAGCCACGAAATCCCTCCTAGCGGAGGGCCTTTCGGTCGCTACAATGAGCAGTTCTTC.

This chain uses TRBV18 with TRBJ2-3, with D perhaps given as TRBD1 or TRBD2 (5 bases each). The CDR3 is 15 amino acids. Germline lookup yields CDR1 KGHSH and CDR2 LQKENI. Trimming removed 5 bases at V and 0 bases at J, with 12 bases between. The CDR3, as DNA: TGTGCCAGCTCATCGCTGAGGGGCAGCACAGATACGCAGTATTTT. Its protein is CASSSLRGSTDTQYF.

DNA for the CDR3: TGTGCCAGCAGGCGAACAGTCTCAACTAATGAAAAACTGTTTTTT. Translation: CASRRTVSTNEKLFF. This rearrangement joins TRBV27 to TRBJ1-4; unclear D gene. CDR1 is MNHEY, CDR2 SMNVEV, per germline (reference sequence). V dropped 6 bases and J dropped 0 bases, with 11 bases sitting between them. The length of the CDR3 is 15 residues. The full variable domain, rest sourced from reference TRBV27 and TRBJ1-4, is EAQVTQNPRYLITVTGKKLTVTCSQNMNHEYMSWYRQDPGLGLRQIYYSMNVEVTDKGDVPEGYKVSRKEKRNFPLILESPSPNQTSLYFCASRRTVSTNEKLFFGSGTQLSVL.